This TCR beta chain originates from a study of lymphopenia after photon versus proton radiotherapy. Sequenced by immunoSEQ multiplex PCR; TCRdb stores in-frame clones only, minus some. The data hold about 160,000 clones, with 88% observed a single time. This clone appeared once. The sample carries other DNA sequences with the same CDR3. Germline CDR1 reads SGDLS; CDR2 reads YYNGEE. This CDR3 is built from 14 residues. The V end lost 0 bases, the J end lost 0 bases, and 6 bases lay between the germline ends. The chain employs TRBV9 and TRBJ1-1; D ambiguous. The sequence was collected from a man between 50 and 59 years old with gastric cancer. Sample: peripheral blood, taken from a patient treated with photon-based radiotherapy. Written as DNA, the CDR3 is TGTGCCAGCAGCGTAGAGGGTCTGAACACTGAAGCTTTCTTT. Translating it yields CASSVEGLNTEAFF.